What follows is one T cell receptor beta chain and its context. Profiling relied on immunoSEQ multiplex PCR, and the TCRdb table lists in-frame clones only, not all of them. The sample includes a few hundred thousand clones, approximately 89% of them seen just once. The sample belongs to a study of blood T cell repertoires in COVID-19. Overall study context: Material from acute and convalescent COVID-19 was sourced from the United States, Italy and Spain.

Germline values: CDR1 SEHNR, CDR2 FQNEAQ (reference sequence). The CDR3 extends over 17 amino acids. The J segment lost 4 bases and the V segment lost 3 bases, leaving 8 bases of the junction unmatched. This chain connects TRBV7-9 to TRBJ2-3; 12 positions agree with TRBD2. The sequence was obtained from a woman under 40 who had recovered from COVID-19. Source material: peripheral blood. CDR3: CASSFSSASGGADTQYF. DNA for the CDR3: TGTGCCAGCAGCTTCTCGTCGGCTAGCGGGGGGGCAGATACGCAGTATTTT. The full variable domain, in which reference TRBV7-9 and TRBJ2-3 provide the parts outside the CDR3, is DTGVSQNPRHKITKRGQNVTFRCDPISEHNRLYWYRQTLGQGPEFLTYFQNEAQLEKSRLLSDRFSAERPKGSFSTLEIQRTEQGDSAMYLCASSFSSASGGADTQYFGPGTRLTVL.